The TCR beta chain under discussion was sequenced for a study of shared clonotypes between healthy human individuals. Measured with immunoSEQ multiplex PCR; TCRdb has only the in-frame clones, and not every one. The sample records more than 150,000 clones, about 68% being singletons. The CDR3 runs to 14 residues. Germline-derived CDR1 and CDR2 are SQVTM and ANQGSEA. The ends lost 2 bases at V and 2 bases at J; junction bases unmatched: 5. Input material: memory CD4+ T cells sorted from blood. Subset given: CD45RA-negative fraction. This TCR came from a man aged 25-45 years in good health. The chain carries TRBV29-1 and TRBJ2-5; 7 bases align to TRBD1. As DNA, the CDR3 is TGCAGCGTTGAACCCAGGGGGACGCAAGAGACCCAGTACTTC. Residues: CSVEPRGTQETQYF.